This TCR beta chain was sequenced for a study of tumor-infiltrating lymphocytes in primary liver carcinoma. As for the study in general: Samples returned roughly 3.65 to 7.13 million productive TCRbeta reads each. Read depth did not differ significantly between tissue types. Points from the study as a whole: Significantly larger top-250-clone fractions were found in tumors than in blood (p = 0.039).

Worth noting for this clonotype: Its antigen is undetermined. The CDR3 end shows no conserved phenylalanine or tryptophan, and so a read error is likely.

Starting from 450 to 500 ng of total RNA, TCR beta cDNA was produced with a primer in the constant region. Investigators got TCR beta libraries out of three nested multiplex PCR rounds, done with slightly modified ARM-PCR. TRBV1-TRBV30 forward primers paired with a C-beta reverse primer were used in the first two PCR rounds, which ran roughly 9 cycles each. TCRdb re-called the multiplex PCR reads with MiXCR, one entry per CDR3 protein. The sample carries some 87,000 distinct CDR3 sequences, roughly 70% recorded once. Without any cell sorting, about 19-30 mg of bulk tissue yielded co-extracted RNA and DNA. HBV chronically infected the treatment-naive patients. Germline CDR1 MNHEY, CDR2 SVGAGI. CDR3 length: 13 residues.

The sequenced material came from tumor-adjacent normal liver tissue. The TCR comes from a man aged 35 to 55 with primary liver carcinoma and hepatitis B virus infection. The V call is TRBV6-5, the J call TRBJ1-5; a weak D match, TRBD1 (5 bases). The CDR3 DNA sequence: TGTGCAAGCAAGGGCCCAGGGAATCAGCACCAGCATTCT. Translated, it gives CASKGPGNQHQHS.